The next 28 T cell receptor beta chains were all read from a single sample in a study of blood T cells in healthy people across ages. Through a sample-barcoded 5' primer and a J-beta primer mix, a second PCR was run for roughly 6 to 11 cycles. Via MiXCR, TCRdb re-called the 5' RACE reads, giving one row per CDR3 protein. The profile covers over a million distinct CDR3 sequences, with 45% to 70% appearing a single time and 5% to 7% taken by the ten largest. Sequencing was carried out using blood. Every receptor here comes from a man aged 18 to 29 in good health.

The chain joins TRBV20-1 to TRBJ2-7; no clear D. The V end was cut by 0 bases, the J end by 1 base, with 7 bases between. Germline loops: CDR1 DFQATT, CDR2 SNEGSKA (reference sequence). CDR3 length: 13 amino acids. CDR3 amino acids: CSAREGWSYEQYF. Written as DNA, the CDR3 is TGCAGTGCTAGAGAGGGATGGTCCTACGAGCAGTACTTC.

This clonotype was counted only a few times. The chain links TRBV7-2 to TRBJ2-3; 8 bases are a match to TRBD2. Trimming removed 3 bases from V and 0 bases from J; junction bases left unmatched: 5. The germline V gene has CDR1 SGHTA and CDR2 FQGNSA. The CDR3 is 16 residues long. Here the CDR3 DNA reads TGTGCCAGCAGCTTGTCCGGGGGGGGTAGCACAGATACGCAGTATTTT. Protein product: CASSLSGGGSTDTQYF. Supplemented by reference TRBV7-2 and TRBJ2-3, the full variable domain reads GAGVSQSPSNKVTEKGKDVELRCDPISGHTALYWYRQSLGQGLEFLIYFQGNSAPDKSGLPSDRFSAERTGGSVSTLTIQRTQQEDSAVYLCASSLSGGGSTDTQYFGPGTRLTVL.

The V and J genes are TRBV3-1 and TRBJ2-1; D is perhaps TRBD1 or TRBD2 (6 bases each). CDR1 and CDR2 (germline): LGHDT, YNNKEL (reference sequence). Trimming cost V 2 bases and J 4 bases, with 15 bases left between them. The CDR3 is made up of 16 amino acids. CDR3 residues: CASSQWRGATYNEQFF. The CDR3 nucleotides are TGTGCCAGCAGCCAATGGAGGGGGGCCACATACAATGAGCAGTTCTTC.

The CDR3 here is CASSLSQGSGYGYTF. The CDR3 coding sequence is TGTGCCAGCAGTTTATCACAGGGCTCAGGCTATGGCTACACCTTC. The chain couples TRBV27 to TRBJ1-2, with a possible D match to TRBD1 (6 bases). Trimming stripped 0 bases from V and 4 bases from J, with 12 bases between. In germline, CDR1 is MNHEY, CDR2 SMNVEV (reference sequence). This CDR3 region has 15 residues.

This chain joins TRBV4-1 and TRBJ2-4; possibly TRBD2 for D (5 bases). Germline loops: CDR1 MGHRA, CDR2 YSYEKL. The CDR3 contains 14 residues. V lost 3 bases, J lost 4 bases, and 10 bases lay in between. As DNA, the CDR3 is TGCGCCAGCAGCCAGATCGGGGTTAAAAACATTCAGTACTTC. Protein sequence: CASSQIGVKNIQYF.

The chain links TRBV10-3 to TRBJ2-7, with TRBD2 matching 13 bases. The CDR3 consists of 15 residues. The germline CDR1 and CDR2 sequences are ENHRY and SYGVKD. After removal of 4 bases from V and 3 bases from J, the junction contained 3 bases not matched to a gene. CDR3 bases: TGTGCCATCAGTGGAGGACTAGCGGGAGTCTACGAGCAGTACTTC. Protein sequence: CAISGGLAGVYEQYF.

This chain joins TRBV4-1 and TRBJ1-1; D unresolved. Germline assignment: CDR1 MGHRA and CDR2 YSYEKL. The CDR3 runs 16 residues. The V end lost 5 bases, the J end lost 3 bases, and 19 bases lay between the germline ends. The CDR3 bases are TGCGCCAGCAGCTTCTCGCCCGGGGATTGGGACACTGAAGCTTTCTTT. This gives the protein CASSFSPGDWDTEAFF.

The rearrangement links TRBV5-5 to TRBJ1-2; D uncertain. Germline V gene lookup returns CDR1 SGHKS and CDR2 YYEKEE (reference sequence). Deletions cut 4 bases from V and 5 bases from J, with 9 bases between. CDR3 length equals 12 residues. CDR3 bases: TGTGCCAGCAGCCATGGCCAATATGGCTACACCTTC. This gives the protein CASSHGQYGYTF.

This clonotype turned up a few times. The CDR3 reads CASSLGRTEKGGNEQFF. The CDR3 nucleotides read TGTGCCAGCAGCTTAGGACGGACGGAAAAAGGGGGGAATGAGCAGTTCTTC. V usage is TRBV11-2 and J usage is TRBJ2-1; either TRBD1 or TRBD2 may supply D (6 bases each). This CDR3 comprises 17 residues. Germline CDR1 and CDR2: SGHAT and FQNNGV. Trimming left V 1 base short and J 7 bases short, with 20 bases between.

This clonotype was recorded a few times. V gene TRBV4-1 combines with J gene TRBJ2-7; possible D gene TRBD2, 6 bases. The germline V and J ends were trimmed by 3 bases and 0 bases, with 12 bases remaining between them. This CDR3 spans 15 amino acids. Germline CDR1 and CDR2: MGHRA and YSYEKL. CDR3 sequence (DNA): TGCGCCAGCAGCCAGCGGACTATGACCTCCTACGAGCAGTACTTC. Protein sequence: CASSQRTMTSYEQYF.

The J gene is TRBJ2-1, the V gene TRBV6-2 or TRBV6-3, with 11 bases that match TRBD2. The DNA end favors TRBJ2-7, so the J call may be wrong. CDR1 and CDR2 (germline): MNHEY, SVGEGT. The CDR3 contains 16 residues. The CDR3 sequence: CASSDLGLADYNEQYF. In nucleotides, the CDR3 is TGTGCCAGCAGTGACTTGGGACTAGCGGACTACAATGAGCAGTACTTC.

V is TRBV29-1 and J is TRBJ2-1, with 7 bases matching TRBD2. The assigned J gene may be wrong: the sequence end matches TRBJ2-7 better. Looked up from germline, CDR1 is SQVTM and CDR2 is ANQGSEA. CDR3 length equals 11 residues. CDR3 sequence: CSARLAGEQYF. The CDR3 nucleotides read TGCAGCGCCAGACTAGCTGGCGAGCAGTACTTC.

The CDR3 loop reads CSARNKIRREQYF. CDR3 bases: TGCAGTGCTAGGAATAAAATCAGGCGCGAGCAGTACTTC. This rearrangement joins TRBV20-1 to TRBJ2-5, with D unresolved. The J call may be faulty, since TRBJ2-7 better matches the DNA end. The germline V gene encodes CDR1 DFQATT and CDR2 SNEGSKA (reference sequence). The CDR3 consists of 13 residues.

This clonotype was seen only a few times. The chain carries TRBV7-9 and TRBJ2-7; D possibly corresponds to TRBD1 (5 bases). The CDR3 is 16 residues long. Looked up from germline, CDR1 is SEHNR and CDR2 is FQNEAQ (reference sequence). Trimming stripped 5 bases from V and 0 bases from J, with 17 bases between. The CDR3 spells CASSLAGHSTSYEQYF. Written as DNA, the CDR3 is TGTGCCAGCAGCCTCGCCGGACATTCAACCTCCTACGAGCAGTACTTC.

J is TRBJ1-1 and V is TRBV6-5; D gene ambiguous. The V end lost 6 bases, the J end lost 6 bases, and 17 bases lay between the germline ends. CDR1 and CDR2 from the germline V gene are MNHEY and SVGAGI. The CDR3 spans 14 residues. The CDR3 coding sequence is TGTGCCAGCAGCCGCGATCTCTGGGGATCTGAAGCTTTCTTT. This translates into CASSRDLWGSEAFF.

Notes on this clonotype: Sequence at one end of the junction differs from germline and may be a read error. This chain uses TRBV4-1 with TRBJ2-1; a weak D match, TRBD2 (6 bases). The length of the CDR3 is 16 residues. Per the germline V gene, CDR1 is MGHRA and CDR2 is YSYEKL. The CDR3 nucleotides are TGCGCCAGCAGCCCAGCGGGCCTAAGCTCCTCCAATGAGCAGTTCTTC. Its translation is CASSPAGLSSSNEQFF.

This chain links TRBV9 with TRBJ2-5; 8 nucleotides match TRBD2. Trimming at V came to 0 bases and at J to 4 bases, leaving 11 bases not matched to a gene. Germline-derived CDR1 and CDR2 are SGDLS and YYNGEE. This CDR3 is 17 amino acids long. CDR3 in amino acids: CASSVARIAGPGETQYF. The DNA for the CDR3 is TGTGCCAGCAGCGTAGCTAGAATAGCGGGGCCCGGAGAGACCCAGTACTTC.

The chain links TRBV4-3 to TRBJ2-1; 9 bases agree with TRBD2. Germline-derived CDR1 and CDR2 are LGHNA and YSLEER. Trimming removed 3 bases from V and 8 bases from J; junction bases left unmatched: 11. CDR3 size: 16 residues. CDR3 amino acids: CASSQGVAGEGYEQFF. The CDR3 DNA sequence: TGCGCCAGCAGCCAGGGAGTAGCGGGGGAGGGGTATGAGCAGTTCTTC.

This chain uses TRBV6-6 with TRBJ1-4, with D hard to call. Germline-derived CDR1 and CDR2 are MNHNY and SVGAGI (reference sequence). The CDR3 is 15 amino acids. The V end lost 5 bases, the J end lost 0 bases, and 10 bases lay between the germline ends. DNA for the CDR3: TGTGCCAGCAGTCTAACACGGACAACTAATGAAAAACTGTTTTTT. It specifies CASSLTRTTNEKLFF.

The gene calls are TRBV7-9 and TRBJ1-2; D is uncertain. The CDR3 is 14 residues long. V shed 0 bases and J shed 8 bases, with 13 bases lying between them. The germline V gene encodes CDR1 SEHNR and CDR2 FQNEAQ (reference sequence). The CDR3 DNA is TGTGCCAGCAGCTTAGCGCCAGGAAGTTTGGGCTACACCTTC. Encoded protein: CASSLAPGSLGYTF.

This chain joins TRBV16 and TRBJ2-7; D uncertain. Trimming cost V 0 bases and J 6 bases, with 3 bases left between them. The CDR3 length is 11 residues. Per germline, CDR1 KGHSY and CDR2 FQNENV. The CDR3 sequence is CASSQSCEQYF. CDR3 nucleotides: TGTGCCAGCAGCCAATCGTGCGAGCAGTACTTC. Using reference TRBV16 and TRBJ2-7 for the parts outside the CDR3, the full variable domain is GEEVAQTPKHLVRGEGQKAKLYCAPIKGHSYVFWYQQVLKNEFKFLISFQNENVFDETGMPKERFSAKCLPNSPCSLEIQATKLEDSAVYFCASSQSCEQYFGPGTRLTVT.

The chain is built from TRBV10-1 and TRBJ2-7; 8 nucleotides line up with TRBD2. Germline CDR1 and CDR2: WNHNN and SYGVQD (reference sequence). The CDR3 runs 16 residues. V lost 2 bases, J lost 3 bases, and 9 bases stayed unmatched. This CDR3 reads CASSEPETSADYEQYV. The CDR3 DNA reads TGCGCCAGCAGTGAGCCTGAGACTAGCGCGGACTACGAGCAGTACGTC.

This clonotype was detected a few times. In DNA, the CDR3 is TGTGCCAGCAGCTCCTGGACAGGGGTGGGGTATGGCTACACCTTC. This gives the protein CASSSWTGVGYGYTF. The chain recombines TRBV7-4 with TRBJ1-2, with TRBD1 matching 9 bases. J gave up 5 bases and V 4 bases, and 8 bases lay outside the gene matches. From germline, CDR1 is SGHVT and CDR2 SQSDAQ. The CDR3 totals 15 residues.

J is TRBJ1-2 and V is TRBV4-3; a weak D match, TRBD1 (6 bases). Germline V gene data show CDR1 as LGHNA and CDR2 as YSLEER. The CDR3 contains 13 residues. V lost 2 bases to trimming and J lost 6 bases, with 10 bases between them. The CDR3 region is CASSQTQGNGYTF. The CDR3 coding sequence is TGCGCCAGCAGCCAAACACAGGGAAATGGCTACACCTTC.

The chain couples TRBV4-3 to TRBJ2-4; D is ambiguous. The CDR3 consists of 14 residues. V lost 1 base, J lost 13 bases, and 17 bases lay in between. Germline V gene lookup returns CDR1 LGHNA and CDR2 YSLEER. The CDR3 nucleotides read TGCGCCAGCAGCCAAGGACTCCGGATCGGTGAGCAGTACTTC. Its translation: CASSQGLRIGEQYF.

This clonotype was counted once. V and J are TRBV5-1 and TRBJ1-5; D is perhaps TRBD1 (5 bases). Germline V gene sequence: CDR1 SGHRS, CDR2 YFSETQ. Trimming stripped 4 bases from V and 6 bases from J, with 17 bases between. The CDR3 consists of 15 residues. The CDR3 is CASSPQGGPGQPQHF. The CDR3 nucleotides read TGCGCCAGCAGCCCCCAGGGAGGACCAGGTCAGCCCCAGCATTTT.

The chain joins TRBV7-9 to TRBJ2-3, with TRBD2 identical over 9 bases. Germline CDR1 and CDR2: SEHNR and FQNEAQ (reference sequence). J was trimmed by 2 bases and V by 1 base; bases with no gene match: 13. The CDR3 has 19 residues. CDR3 sequence: CASSLGGERVAGDTDTQYF. In DNA, the CDR3 is TGTGCCAGCAGCTTAGGCGGGGAGAGGGTAGCGGGGGACACAGATACGCAGTATTTT.

This clonotype was detected many times. The V call is TRBV27, the J call TRBJ2-7, with 12 bases fitting TRBD2. The germline V gene has CDR1 MNHEY and CDR2 SMNVEV (reference sequence). V was clipped by 2 bases and J by 7 bases; unmatched bases: 3. The CDR3 runs to 14 residues. The CDR3 loop reads CASSLQLAGGEQYF. CDR3 DNA sequence: TGTGCCAGCAGTTTACAGCTAGCGGGAGGGGAGCAGTACTTC.